The 2 T cell receptor beta chains listed next were all sequenced from one sample in a study of persistence of HIV-infected CD4 T cells. Which antigens these TCRs recognize remains unknown. This was the immunoSEQ version 4 assay in survey mode. Data came from immunoSEQ multiplex PCR; TCRdb stores just in-frame clones and leaves some out. Altogether about 60,000 clones are present, more than 70% being singletons, with the ten largest covering around 1.7%. The stimulus was an HIV-1 Gag 15-mer peptide pool, roughly 1 ug/peptide/mL. CD40L-negative CD69-negative CD45RO-high memory CD4+ T cells were sorted as populations depleted of antigen-responding cells. The sample consisted of CD4+ T cells sorted from PBMCs after roughly 20-hour stimulation, taken from a patient who received antiretroviral therapy. The source of these receptors is an adult man with HIV who was CMV-seropositive.

The chain joins TRBV28 to TRBJ1-1, with 7 bases fitting TRBD1. This CDR3 is 16 amino acids long. The V gene end was trimmed by 6 bases and the J gene end by 1 base; junction bases not matched to a gene: 11. Germline V gives CDR1 MDHEN, CDR2 SYDVKM. The chain's CDR3 is CASSPKGAVGNTEAFF. The CDR3 DNA reads as TGTGCCAGCAGCCCCAAGGGGGCAGTGGGGAACACTGAAGCTTTCTTT.

V gene TRBV28 combines with J gene TRBJ2-4; D tentatively fits TRBD1 or TRBD2 (5 bases each). V lost 6 bases to trimming and J lost 7 bases, with 13 bases between them. Germline assignment: CDR1 MDHEN and CDR2 SYDVKM. The length of the CDR3 is 13 residues. CDR3 DNA: TGTGCCAGCAGCGGGGACGGTATGAACATTCAGTACTTC. This sequence encodes CASSGDGMNIQYF.